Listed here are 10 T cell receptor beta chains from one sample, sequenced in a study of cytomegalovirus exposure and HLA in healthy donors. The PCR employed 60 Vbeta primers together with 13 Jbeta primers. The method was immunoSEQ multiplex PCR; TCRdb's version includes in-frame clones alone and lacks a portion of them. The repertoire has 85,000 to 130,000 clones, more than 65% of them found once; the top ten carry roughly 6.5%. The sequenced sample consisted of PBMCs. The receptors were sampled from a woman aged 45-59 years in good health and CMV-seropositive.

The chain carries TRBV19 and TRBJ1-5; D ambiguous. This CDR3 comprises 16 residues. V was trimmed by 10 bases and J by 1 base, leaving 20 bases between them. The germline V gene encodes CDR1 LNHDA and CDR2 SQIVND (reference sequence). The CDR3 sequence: CATKDSPWASNQPQHF. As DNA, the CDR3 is TGTGCCACCAAGGACTCACCCTGGGCCAGCAATCAGCCCCAGCATTTT. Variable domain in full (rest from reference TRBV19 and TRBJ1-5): DGGITQSPKYLFRKEGQNVTLSCEQNLNHDAMYWYRQDPGQGLRLIYYSQIVNDFQKGDIAEGYSVSREKKESFPLTVTSAQKNPTAFYLCATKDSPWASNQPQHFGDGTRLSIL.

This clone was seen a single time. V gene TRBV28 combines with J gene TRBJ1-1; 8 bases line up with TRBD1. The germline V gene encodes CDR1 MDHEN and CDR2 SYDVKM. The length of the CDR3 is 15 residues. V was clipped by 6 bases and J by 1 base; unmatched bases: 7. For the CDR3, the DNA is TGTGCCAGCAGCATACCTGGGACAGGGAACACTGAAGCTTTCTTT. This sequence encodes CASSIPGTGNTEAFF.

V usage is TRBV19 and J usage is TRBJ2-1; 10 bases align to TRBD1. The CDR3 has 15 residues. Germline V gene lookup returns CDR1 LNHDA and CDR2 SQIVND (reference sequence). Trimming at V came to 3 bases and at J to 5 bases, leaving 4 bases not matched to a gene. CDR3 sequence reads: CASSIRQGANNEQFF. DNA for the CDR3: TGTGCCAGTAGTATCCGACAGGGGGCCAACAATGAGCAGTTCTTC.

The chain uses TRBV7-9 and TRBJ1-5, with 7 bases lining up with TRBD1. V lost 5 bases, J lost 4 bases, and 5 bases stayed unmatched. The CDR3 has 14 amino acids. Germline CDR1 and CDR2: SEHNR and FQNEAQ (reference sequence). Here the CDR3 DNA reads TGTGCCAGCAGCCGGGGACAGTTTAATCAGCCCCAGCATTTT. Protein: CASSRGQFNQPQHF. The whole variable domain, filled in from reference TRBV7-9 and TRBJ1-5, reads DTGVSQNPRHKITKRGQNVTFRCDPISEHNRLYWYRQTLGQGPEFLTYFQNEAQLEKSRLLSDRFSAERPKGSFSTLEIQRTEQGDSAMYLCASSRGQFNQPQHFGDGTRLSIL.

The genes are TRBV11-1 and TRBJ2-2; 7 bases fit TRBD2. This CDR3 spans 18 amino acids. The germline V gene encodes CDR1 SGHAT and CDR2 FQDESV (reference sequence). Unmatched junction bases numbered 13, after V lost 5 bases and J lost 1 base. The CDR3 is CASSPRMGGTMNTGELFF. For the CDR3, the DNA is TGTGCCAGCAGCCCTCGAATGGGGGGGACGATGAACACCGGGGAGCTGTTTTTT.

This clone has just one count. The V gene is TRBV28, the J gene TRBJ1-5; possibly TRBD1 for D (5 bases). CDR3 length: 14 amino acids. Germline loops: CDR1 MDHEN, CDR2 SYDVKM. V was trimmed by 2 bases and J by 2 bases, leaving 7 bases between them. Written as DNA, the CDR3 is TGTGCCAGCAGTTTACAGGGTGGCAATCAGCCCCAGCATTTT. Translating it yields CASSLQGGNQPQHF.

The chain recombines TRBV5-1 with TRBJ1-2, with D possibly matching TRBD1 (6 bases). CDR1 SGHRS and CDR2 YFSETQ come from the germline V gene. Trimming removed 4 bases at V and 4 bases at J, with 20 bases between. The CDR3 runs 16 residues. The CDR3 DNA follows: TGCGCCAGCAGCCCGGGGGGGGACACCGTCCGCTATGGCTACACCTTC. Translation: CASSPGGDTVRYGYTF.

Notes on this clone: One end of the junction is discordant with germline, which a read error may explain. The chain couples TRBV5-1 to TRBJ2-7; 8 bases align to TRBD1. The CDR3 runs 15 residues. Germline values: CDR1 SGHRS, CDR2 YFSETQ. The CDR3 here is CASSPRDRTAYGQYF. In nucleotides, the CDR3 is TGCGCCAGCAGCCCCCGGGACAGGACTGCCTACGGGCAGTACTTC.

CDR3 protein: CASSIVDSNNSPLHF. The CDR3 nucleotides read TGCGCCAGCAGTATCGTGGACAGTAATAATTCACCCCTCCACTTT. The chain joins TRBV4-1 to TRBJ1-6, with TRBD1 as a possible D gene (6 bases). Germline CDR1 reads MGHRA; CDR2 reads YSYEKL. With 6 bases removed from V and 5 bases from J, the gap between germline ends came to 14 bases. The CDR3 runs 15 residues.

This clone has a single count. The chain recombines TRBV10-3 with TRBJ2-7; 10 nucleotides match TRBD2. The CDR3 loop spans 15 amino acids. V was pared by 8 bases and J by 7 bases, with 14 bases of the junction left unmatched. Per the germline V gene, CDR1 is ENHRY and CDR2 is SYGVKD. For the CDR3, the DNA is TGTGCCATCGGAGACACCGAGCGGGGGGGGAGGGAGCAGTACTTC. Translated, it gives CAIGDTERGGREQYF.